This T cell receptor (beta chain) was sequenced in a study of blood T cells in healthy people across ages. Study results and caveats: The fall in TCR beta diversity per million T cells was roughly linear with age.

PBMCs were isolated at a quantity of at least 6.5 million per sample. In germline, CDR1 is DFQATT, CDR2 SNEGSKA (reference sequence). The CDR3 sequence is 16 residues long. Trimming took 0 bases from V and 7 from J, leaving 19 bases between them. A second about 7 to 12 cycle PCR used barcoded and J-beta primers. TCRdb recomputed calls from the 5' RACE reads with MiXCR, one row per CDR3 protein. In the table there are some 1.5 million distinct CDR3 sequences, about 42% of which are singletons. There are a few counts of this clonotype. Antigen unknown. J is TRBJ1-5 and V is TRBV20-1, with D maybe TRBD1 (5 bases). The sample taken for sequencing was blood. This clonotype was obtained from a young woman in good health. The DNA of the CDR3 is TGCAGTGCTAGAGATCAGGTGGGGAGGGGCAGGCAGCCCCAGCATTTT. Encoded protein: CSARDQVGRGRQPQHF.